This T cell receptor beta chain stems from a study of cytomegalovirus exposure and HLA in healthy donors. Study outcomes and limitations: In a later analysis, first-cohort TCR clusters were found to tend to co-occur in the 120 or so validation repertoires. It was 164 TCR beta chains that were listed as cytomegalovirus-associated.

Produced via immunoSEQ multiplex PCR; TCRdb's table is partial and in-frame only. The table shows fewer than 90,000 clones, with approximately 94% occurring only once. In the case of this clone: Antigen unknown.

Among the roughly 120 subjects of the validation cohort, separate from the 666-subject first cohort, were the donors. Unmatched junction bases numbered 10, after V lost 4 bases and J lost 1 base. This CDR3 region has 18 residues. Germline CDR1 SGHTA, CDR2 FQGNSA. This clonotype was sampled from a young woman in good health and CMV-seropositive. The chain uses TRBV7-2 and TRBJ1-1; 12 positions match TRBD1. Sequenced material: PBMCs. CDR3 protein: CASSSPRDRGQGNTEAFF. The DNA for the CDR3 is TGTGCCAGCAGCTCGCCCCGGGACAGGGGGCAGGGGAACACTGAAGCTTTCTTT.